This T cell receptor (beta chain) was captured in a study of T cells in Graves' hyperthyroidism and ophthalmopathy. Study-level points and caveats: Stable hyperthyroidism was separated from ophthalmopathy by a model based on 13 V-J features. Model predictions of ophthalmopathy came a median around 6.5 months before onset.

Of note for this clonotype: No antigen is known for it.

V lost 0 bases, J lost 4 bases, and 26 bases stayed unmatched. The CDR3 is made up of 22 amino acids. Per the germline V gene, CDR1 is SGHRS and CDR2 is YFSETQ. Template material for amplifying TCR beta CDR3 regions consisted of RNA transcripts. First-round RT-PCR with HTBI primers amplified the TCR CDR3 region. MiXCR was run by TCRdb on the multiplex PCR reads, yielding one entry per CDR3 protein. Among about 380,000 distinct CDR3 sequences listed, roughly 20% were seen once. The TCR comes from a man younger than 30 with Graves' ophthalmopathy. The chain joins TRBV5-1 to TRBJ1-1; 8 bases map to TRBD1. Sample: blood. CDR3 sequence reads: CASSLALVLRGRVEGLGTEAFF. The CDR3 bases are TGCGCCAGCAGCTTGGCCCTTGTGCTCAGGGGGCGCGTAGAAGGTCTCGGCACTGAAGCTTTCTTT.